This entry concerns a single T cell receptor beta chain. This specimen comes from a study of blood T cell repertoires in COVID-19. Study context: PBMCs, B-cell-depleted T cells, or T cells were the source of the cDNA or gDNA that made up the material.

The CDR3 runs to 16 residues. V shed 0 bases, J shed 5 bases, and the junction held 5 bases outside the gene matches. The germline V gene encodes CDR1 KGHSH and CDR2 LQKENI. Per the study methods: Estimation of nucleated cell counts relied on the amplification of reference gene primers. Sequencing was performed with immunoSEQ multiplex PCR; in TCRdb, only in-frame clones are kept and a portion is missing. V, J and clone size reflect that table, while D and trimming were determined from the DNA. The table records 85,000 to 120,000 clones, 75% to 90% of them present only once. This chain uses TRBV18 with TRBJ1-5, with TRBD1 matching over 9 bases. The source is a human donor in a cohort sampled during active COVID-19. The sequenced sample consisted of peripheral blood. CDR3 sequence: CASSPPDRGFYQPQHF. In DNA, the CDR3 is TGTGCCAGCTCACCACCGGACAGGGGCTTCTATCAGCCCCAGCATTTT.